These T cell receptor beta chains were read from a single sample in a study of glioma-infiltrating T cells. One entry per CDR3 protein results from TCRdb running MiXCR on the multiplex PCR reads. The data show over 70,000 distinct CDR3 sequences, 23% seen once. Material: glioma tissue, nonneoplastic brain tissue, or PBMCs (not recorded which). Source of these receptors: a human donor with low-grade glioma or glioblastoma, undergoing nonglioma brain surgery, or in good health (not recorded which). Both conserved end residues are part of each CDR3. D genes are given only for firm matches. Not all rows give a size; the values are once, few, many and, for expanded clones, a class.

TRBV4-1	TRBD1	TRBJ1-1	many	CASSQVGTGDEAFF	TGCGCCAGCAGCCAAGTCGGGACAGGAGATGAAGCTTTCTTT
TRBV11-2	NA	TRBJ2-7	many	CASSSTHEQYF	TGTGCCAGCAGCTCGACCCACGAGCAGTACTTC
TRBV7-9	NA	TRBJ2-1	NA	CASSLGDSPGQWQFF	TGTGCCAGCAGCTTAGGGGACTCCCCAGGGCAATGGCAGTTCTTC
TRBV12-3/TRBV12-4	TRBD1	TRBJ1-5	few	CASSTDREYGQPQHF	TGTGCCAGCAGCACGGACAGGGAATATGGTCAGCCCCAGCATTTT
TRBV7-9	NA	TRBJ2-3	many	CASSSNTGTYLTDTQYF	TGTGCCAGCAGCTCGAACACCGGGACTTACCTCACAGATACGCAGTATTTT
TRBV18	NA	TRBJ2-7	few	CASSPTTGSEQYF	TGTGCCAGCTCACCCACTACAGGGAGCGAGCAGTACTTC
TRBV2	NA	TRBJ1-1	many	CAISTLQGRAEAFF	TGTGCCATCTCCACCCTCCAGGGGAGGGCTGAAGCTTTCTTT
TRBV20-1	TRBD1	TRBJ1-3	many	CSARVPGGIGNTIYF	TGCAGTGCTAGAGTCCCAGGGGGCATCGGGAACACCATATATTTT
TRBV10-3	TRBD1	TRBJ2-7	many	CANRGKIGGHYEQYF	TGTGCCAACAGGGGGAAGATCGGGGGCCACTACGAGCAGTACTTC
TRBV19	NA	TRBJ1-2	many	CASSPRDYYGYTF	TGTGCCAGTAGTCCCCGGGACTACTATGGCTACACCTTC
TRBV6-2/TRBV6-3	TRBD2	TRBJ2-1	many	CASRTLAQSKDEQFF	TGTGCCAGCAGGACACTAGCGCAGTCAAAGGATGAGCAGTTCTTC
TRBV20-1	NA	TRBJ2-3	many	CSATRSLDLSTDTQYF	TGCAGTGCCACGAGGTCGCTAGATCTGAGCACAGATACGCAGTATTTT
TRBV10-1	TRBD2	TRBJ2-1	few	CASRPSGSYNEQFF	TGCGCCAGCCGTCCTAGCGGGAGTTACAATGAGCAGTTCTTC
TRBV6-1	NA	TRBJ2-5	many	CASRQPQETQYF	TGTGCCAGCCGTCAGCCCCAAGAGACCCAGTACTTC
TRBV20-1	NA	TRBJ2-7	many	CSARGWDISYEQYF	TGCAGTGCTAGAGGTTGGGACATCTCCTACGAGCAGTACTTC
TRBV15	NA	TRBJ1-3	NA	CATSRVRDSANTIYF	TGTGCCACCAGCAGAGTTAGAGACAGCGCAAACACCATATATTTT
TRBV7-8	NA	TRBJ1-1	large	CASSKPGHENTEAFF	TGTGCCAGCAGCAAGCCGGGACATGAGAACACTGAAGCTTTCTTT
TRBV18	NA	TRBJ1-1	many	CASSPAVTNTEAFF	TGTGCCAGCTCACCAGCGGTTACCAACACTGAAGCTTTCTTT
TRBV18	NA	TRBJ2-5	NA	CASSPRFGHQETQYF	TGTGCCAGCTCACCGCGGTTTGGACATCAAGAGACCCAGTACTTC
TRBV7-2	NA	TRBJ2-5	many	CASSLARLQLETQYF	TGTGCCAGCAGCTTAGCCCGGCTTCAGTTGGAGACCCAGTACTTC
TRBV25-1	NA	TRBJ2-5	many	CASSKAGGYQETQYF	TGTGCCAGCAGTAAGGCAGGCGGGTACCAAGAGACCCAGTACTTC
TRBV12-3/TRBV12-4	NA	TRBJ2-2	NA	CASRAHETGELFF	TGTGCCAGCAGGGCACATGAGACCGGGGAGCTGTTTTTT
TRBV2	TRBD1	TRBJ1-1	NA	CASAGTGVLREAFF	TGTGCCAGCGCCGGGACAGGGGTGCTAAGGGAAGCTTTCTTT
TRBV11-3	NA	TRBJ2-1	few	CASSPNWRDNEQFF	TGTGCCAGCAGCCCCAATTGGAGAGACAATGAGCAGTTCTTC
TRBV5-1	NA	TRBJ2-5	few	CASRPFGRREETQYF	TGCGCCAGCAGGCCGTTCGGCAGGCGGGAAGAGACCCAGTACTTC
TRBV6-6	NA	TRBJ1-1	medium-sized	CASSYNMNTEAFF	TGTGCCAGCAGTTACAACATGAACACTGAAGCTTTCTTT
TRBV11-2	NA	TRBJ1-3	many	CASSLLSSSGNTIYF	TGTGCCAGCAGCCTTCTATCCTCCTCTGGAAACACCATATATTTT